This T cell receptor beta chain emerged from a study of cytomegalovirus exposure and HLA in healthy donors. Using immunoSEQ multiplex PCR, the repertoire was profiled, and TCRdb retains in-frame clones only, with some absent. The sample lists more than 95,000 clones, 88% occurring once. The V end was cut by 5 bases, the J end by 7 bases, with 15 bases between. This CDR3 has 13 residues. Germline V gene sequence: CDR1 GTSNPN, CDR2 SVGIG (reference sequence). The V gene is TRBV30, the J gene TRBJ2-1; D possibly corresponds to TRBD1 (6 bases). This receptor was obtained from a man aged 18 to 29 in good health and CMV-seronegative. The sample comprised PBMCs. In nucleotides, the CDR3 is TGTGCCTGGCGCACAGGGTTCACAAATGAGCAGTTCTTC. Translation gives CAWRTGFTNEQFF.